This T cell receptor beta chain was sequenced in a study of OX40 agonist ivuxolimab in advanced cancers. A note on the overall study: Ivuxolimab, which targeted the costimulatory receptor OX40 (CD134), was an agonistic, fully human IgG2 monoclonal antibody. Intravenous ivuxolimab was administered to patients every 2 weeks at six dose levels: 0.01, 0.1, 0.3, 1.5, 3 and 10 mg/kg. Of the roughly 50 dose-escalation patients, hepatocellular carcinoma was present in around 20, melanoma in some 15, renal cell carcinoma in 9 and head and neck cancer in 9. The dose-escalation cohort was 80% to 90% male with a mean age of roughly 62 years, ranging from roughly 20 to 80. Patients were allowed to have had prior anti-PD-1, anti-PD-L1 or anti-CTLA-4 therapy, and 40% of the dose-escalation patients had previously received checkpoint inhibitors. Partial responses occurred in three dose-escalation patients, of whom one had hepatocellular carcinoma and two had cutaneous melanoma. The point of sequencing TCRbeta in the periphery was to test whether ivuxolimab changed TCR sequence diversity and drove clonal T-cell expansion. The monotherapy dose-escalation portion (N of about 57 patients) of the phase I ivuxolimab trial is reported in the paper.

The germline V gene provides CDR1 SGDLS and CDR2 YYNGEE. Including cysteine and phenylalanine, the CDR3 has 16 amino acids. CDR3 DNA only is kept here, 48 bases in frame from base 1. V lost 0 bases and J lost 2 bases; the stretch between them is 13 bases long. To note about this clone: Its recognized antigen is unknown. Per-nucleotide qualities are absent, and no much larger clonotype sits a single base away.

The paper's findings and limits, for the study overall: Antigen specificity was not determined for the clonally expanded peripheral T cells. Low levels of normalized T-cell clonal expansion were also seen in some patients who did not respond. At doses of 0.1 to 3.0 mg/kg, clonal expansion of both CD4+ and CD8+ blood T cells was observed from baseline to week 6. Partial responders in the 0.1-3.0 mg/kg groups had among the lowest normalized peripheral clonal expansion, especially among CD8+ T cells. On average, CD8+ T cells showed more expanded clones than CD4+ T cells after ivuxolimab.

Patients with autoimmune disease history or receiving systemic immunosuppression were excluded from the trial. Peripheral blood for TCR sequencing was collected from all dose cohorts at baseline, on cycle 4 day 1, and on cycle 7 day 1. Samples were obtained from an open-label, multicenter, first-in-human phase I dose-escalation trial of ivuxolimab. The trial enrolled adults with locally advanced or metastatic head and neck squamous cell, hepatocellular, melanoma or renal cell carcinoma. CD4+ and CD8+ T cells were sorted separately from peripheral blood before TCR sequencing. For sequencing of the TCRbeta CDR3 region, genomic DNA was extracted from the sorted cells. The immunoSEQ Assay was used for sequencing of TCRbeta CDR3 regions. In its TCRdb copy, this immuneACCESS table keeps in-frame sequences only and misses some clones. Where compared with another copy, unresolved V genes explain less than half of these, and the others have no known cause. The sample table records under 75,000 clones; about 89% of these occur just once. The ten top clones hold approximately 2.1% of the sample.

The sample here was CD4+ or CD8+ T cells sorted from blood, taken in a trial of the OX40 agonist ivuxolimab. The sequence came from an adult with an advanced solid tumor such as melanoma, head and neck, liver or kidney cancer. The rearrangement joined TRBV9 to TRBJ2-3; the D gene lacks a confident call. The CDR3 protein sequence reads: CASSVGVYFNTDTQYF. The DNA is as follows: TGTGCCAGCAGCGTAGGTGTGTACTTTAACACAGATACGCAGTATTTT.